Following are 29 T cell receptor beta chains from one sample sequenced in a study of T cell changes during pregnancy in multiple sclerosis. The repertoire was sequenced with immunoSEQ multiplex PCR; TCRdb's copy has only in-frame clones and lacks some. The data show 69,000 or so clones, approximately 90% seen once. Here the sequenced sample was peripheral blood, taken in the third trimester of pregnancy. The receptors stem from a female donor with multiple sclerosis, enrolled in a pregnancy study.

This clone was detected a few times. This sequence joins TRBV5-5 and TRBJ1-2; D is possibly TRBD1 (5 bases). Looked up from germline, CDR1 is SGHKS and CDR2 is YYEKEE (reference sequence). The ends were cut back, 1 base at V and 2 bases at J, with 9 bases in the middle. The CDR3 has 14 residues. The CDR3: CASSLRGGNYGYTF. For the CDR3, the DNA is TGTGCCAGCAGCTTGAGGGGAGGGAACTATGGCTACACCTTC.

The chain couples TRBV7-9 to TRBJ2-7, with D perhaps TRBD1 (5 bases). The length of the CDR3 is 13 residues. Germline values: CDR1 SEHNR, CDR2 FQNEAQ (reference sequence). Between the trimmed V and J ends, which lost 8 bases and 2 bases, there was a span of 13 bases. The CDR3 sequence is CASGTGPTYEQYF. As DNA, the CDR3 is TGTGCCAGCGGCACAGGACCGACCTACGAGCAGTACTTC.

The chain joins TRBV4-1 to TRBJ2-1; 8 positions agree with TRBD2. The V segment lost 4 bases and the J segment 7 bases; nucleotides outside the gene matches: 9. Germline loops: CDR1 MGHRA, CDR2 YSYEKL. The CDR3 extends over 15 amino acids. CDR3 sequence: CASSLFGGDGNEQFF. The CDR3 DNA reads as TGCGCCAGCAGCCTCTTCGGGGGGGACGGGAATGAGCAGTTCTTC.

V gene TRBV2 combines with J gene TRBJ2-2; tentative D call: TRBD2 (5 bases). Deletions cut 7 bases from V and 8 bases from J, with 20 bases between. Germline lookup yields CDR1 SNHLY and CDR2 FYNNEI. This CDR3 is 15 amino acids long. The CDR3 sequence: CASTPSGVSTGELFF. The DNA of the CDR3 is TGTGCCAGCACCCCCTCCGGGGTTTCGACTGGGGAGCTGTTTTTT. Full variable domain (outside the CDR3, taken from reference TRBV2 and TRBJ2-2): EPEVTQTPSHQVTQMGQEVILRCVPISNHLYFYWYRQILGQKVEFLVSFYNNEISEKSEIFDDQFSVERPDGSNFTLKIRSTKLEDSAMYFCASTPSGVSTGELFFGEGSRLTVL.

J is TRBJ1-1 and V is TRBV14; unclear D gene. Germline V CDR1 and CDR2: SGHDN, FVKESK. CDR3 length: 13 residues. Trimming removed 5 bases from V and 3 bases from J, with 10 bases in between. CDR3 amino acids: CASSFAEDTEAFF. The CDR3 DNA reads TGTGCCAGCAGCTTTGCGGAGGACACTGAAGCTTTCTTT.

The DNA for the CDR3 is TGTGCCATCAGCTTTGAGGCGAGCTCCTATAATTCACCCCTCCACTTT. This codes for CAISFEASSYNSPLHF. The chain combines TRBV10-3 with TRBJ1-6; D is unclear. Germline CDR1 is ENHRY and CDR2 is SYGVKD. V was pared by 6 bases and J by 0 bases, with 12 bases between. The CDR3 covers 16 residues.

DNA for the CDR3: TGTGCCAGCAGCTTGGGTGGGGCCCTCACCTCAAGGGAGCAGTTCTTC. Residues: CASSLGGALTSREQFF. V and J are TRBV5-4 and TRBJ2-1, with D tentatively TRBD1 (5 bases). From germline, CDR1 is SGHNT and CDR2 YYREEE (reference sequence). This CDR3 has 16 residues. The germline V and J ends were trimmed by 0 bases and 10 bases, with 20 bases remaining between them.

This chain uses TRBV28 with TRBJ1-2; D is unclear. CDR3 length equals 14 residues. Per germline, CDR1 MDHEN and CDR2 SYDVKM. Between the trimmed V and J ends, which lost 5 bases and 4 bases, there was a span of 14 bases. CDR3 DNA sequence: TGTGCCAGCAGTCCCCCGACATGGCTCTATGGCTACACCTTC. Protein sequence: CASSPPTWLYGYTF.

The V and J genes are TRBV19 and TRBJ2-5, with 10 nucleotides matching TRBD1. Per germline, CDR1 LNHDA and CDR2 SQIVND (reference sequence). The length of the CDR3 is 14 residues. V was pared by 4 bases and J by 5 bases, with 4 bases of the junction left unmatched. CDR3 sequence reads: CASSTSGQGETQYF. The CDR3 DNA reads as TGTGCCAGTAGTACCTCGGGACAGGGGGAGACCCAGTACTTC.

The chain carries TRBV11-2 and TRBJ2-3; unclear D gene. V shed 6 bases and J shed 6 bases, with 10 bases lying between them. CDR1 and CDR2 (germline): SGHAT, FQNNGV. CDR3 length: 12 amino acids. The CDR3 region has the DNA TGTGCCAGCAGTCTCATCGGGGATACGCAGTATTTT. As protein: CASSLIGDTQYF.

The CDR3 region is CASSDRGVWDNHEAFF. CDR3 DNA: TGCGCCAGCAGTGACAGGGGGGTGTGGGACAACCATGAAGCTTTCTTT. This chain links TRBV10-1 with TRBJ1-1; 7 bases map to TRBD1. Losses at the gene ends were 3 bases for V and 7 bases for J; bases not matched to a gene: 14. The length of the CDR3 is 16 residues. The germline gives CDR1 WNHNN, CDR2 SYGVQD (reference sequence).

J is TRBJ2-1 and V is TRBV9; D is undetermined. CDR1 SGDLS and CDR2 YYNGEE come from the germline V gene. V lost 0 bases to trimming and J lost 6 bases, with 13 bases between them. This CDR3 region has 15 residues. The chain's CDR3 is CASSVAQVLINEQFF. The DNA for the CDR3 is TGTGCCAGCAGCGTAGCGCAGGTTCTCATCAATGAGCAGTTCTTC.

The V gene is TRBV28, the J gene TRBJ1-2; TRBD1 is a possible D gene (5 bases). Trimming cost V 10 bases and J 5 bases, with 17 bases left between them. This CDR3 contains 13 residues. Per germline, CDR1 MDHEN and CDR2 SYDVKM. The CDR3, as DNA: TGTGCCACCGTCCGGGGACTTGGGTATGGCTACACCTTC. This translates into CATVRGLGYGYTF.

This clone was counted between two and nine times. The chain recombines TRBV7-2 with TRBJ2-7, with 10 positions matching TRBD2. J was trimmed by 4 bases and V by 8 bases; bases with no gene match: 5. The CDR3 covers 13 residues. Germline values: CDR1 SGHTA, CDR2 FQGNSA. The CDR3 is CASSQRGGYEQYF. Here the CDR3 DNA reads TGTGCCAGCTCCCAGCGGGGGGGATACGAGCAGTACTTC.

The CDR3 reads CASSESGGNEKLFF. As DNA, the CDR3 is TGTGCCAGCAGTGAGTCAGGAGGGAATGAAAAACTGTTTTTT. The chain combines TRBV25-1 with TRBJ1-4, with D hard to call. V lost 3 bases, J lost 5 bases, and 10 bases lay in between. CDR1 MGHDK and CDR2 SYGVNS come from the germline V gene. The CDR3 totals 14 residues.

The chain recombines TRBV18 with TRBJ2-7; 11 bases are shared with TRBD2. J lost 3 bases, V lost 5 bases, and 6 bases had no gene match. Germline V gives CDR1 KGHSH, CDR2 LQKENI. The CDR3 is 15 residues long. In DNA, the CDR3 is TGTGCCAGCTCATGGAGACTAGCGGGGAGCTACGAGCAGTACTTC. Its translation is CASSWRLAGSYEQYF.

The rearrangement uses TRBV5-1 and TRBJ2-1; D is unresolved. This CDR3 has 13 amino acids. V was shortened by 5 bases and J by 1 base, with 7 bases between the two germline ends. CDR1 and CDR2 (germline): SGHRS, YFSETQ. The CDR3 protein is CASSSGSYNEQFF. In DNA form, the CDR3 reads TGCGCCAGCAGTTCCGGGTCCTACAATGAGCAGTTCTTC.

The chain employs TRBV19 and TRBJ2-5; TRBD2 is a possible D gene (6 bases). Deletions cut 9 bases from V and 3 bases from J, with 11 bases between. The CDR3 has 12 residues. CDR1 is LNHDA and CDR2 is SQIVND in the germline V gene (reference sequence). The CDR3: CASARGKETQYF. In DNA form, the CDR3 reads TGTGCCAGCGCGCGGGGAAAAGAGACCCAGTACTTC.

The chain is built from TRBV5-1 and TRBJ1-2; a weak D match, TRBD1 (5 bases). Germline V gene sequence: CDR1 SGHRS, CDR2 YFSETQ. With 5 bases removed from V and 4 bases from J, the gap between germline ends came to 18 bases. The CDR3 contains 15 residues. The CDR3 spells CASRDPGRGTYGYTF. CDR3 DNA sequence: TGCGCCAGCAGGGATCCGGGACGCGGGACCTATGGCTACACCTTC. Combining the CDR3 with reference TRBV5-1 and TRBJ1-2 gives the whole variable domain KAGVTQTPRYLIKTRGQQVTLSCSPISGHRSVSWYQQTPGQGLQFLFEYFSETQRNKGNFPGRFSGRQFSNSRSEMNVSTLELGDSALYLCASRDPGRGTYGYTFGSGTRLTVV.

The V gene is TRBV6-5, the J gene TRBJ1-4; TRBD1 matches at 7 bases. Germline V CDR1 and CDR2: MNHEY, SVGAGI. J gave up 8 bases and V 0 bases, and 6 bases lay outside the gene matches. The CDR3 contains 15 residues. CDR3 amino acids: CASSYSGTAIEKLFF. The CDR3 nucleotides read TGTGCCAGCAGTTACTCGGGGACAGCTATCGAAAAACTGTTTTTT.

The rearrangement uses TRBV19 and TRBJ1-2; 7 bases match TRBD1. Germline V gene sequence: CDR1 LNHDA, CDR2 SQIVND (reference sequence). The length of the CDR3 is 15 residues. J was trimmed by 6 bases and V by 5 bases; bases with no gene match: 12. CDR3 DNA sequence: TGTGCCAGTAGTTGGGGAACCCGGACAGGCAATGGCTACACCTTC. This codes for CASSWGTRTGNGYTF.

Here the CDR3 reads CASSKTGANTEAFF. CDR3 sequence (DNA): TGTGCCAGCTCCAAAACAGGGGCGAACACTGAAGCTTTCTTT. The chain uses TRBV11-3 and TRBJ1-1, with 7 bases matching TRBD1. The CDR3 has 14 amino acids. With V trimmed by 8 bases and J by 1 base, 7 bases remained unmatched. Germline loops: CDR1 SGHNT, CDR2 YENEEA.

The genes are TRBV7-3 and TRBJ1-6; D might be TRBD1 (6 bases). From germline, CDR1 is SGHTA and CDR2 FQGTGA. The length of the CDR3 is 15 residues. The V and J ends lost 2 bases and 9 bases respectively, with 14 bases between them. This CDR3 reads CASSLVVPGVSPLHF. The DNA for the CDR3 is TGTGCCAGCAGCTTAGTGGTGCCAGGGGTTTCACCCCTCCACTTT.

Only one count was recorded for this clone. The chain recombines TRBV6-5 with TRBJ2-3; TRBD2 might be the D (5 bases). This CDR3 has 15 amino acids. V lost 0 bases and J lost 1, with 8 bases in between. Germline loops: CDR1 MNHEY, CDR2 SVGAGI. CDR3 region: CASSYSGAGTDTQYF. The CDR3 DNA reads TGTGCCAGCAGTTACTCGGGAGCGGGCACAGATACGCAGTATTTT.

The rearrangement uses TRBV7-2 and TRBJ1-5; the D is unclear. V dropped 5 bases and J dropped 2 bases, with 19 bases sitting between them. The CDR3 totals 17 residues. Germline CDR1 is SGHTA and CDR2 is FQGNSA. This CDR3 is CASSTQVIFSGNQPQHF. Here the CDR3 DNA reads TGTGCCAGCAGCACACAAGTTATTTTCAGTGGCAATCAGCCCCAGCATTTT.

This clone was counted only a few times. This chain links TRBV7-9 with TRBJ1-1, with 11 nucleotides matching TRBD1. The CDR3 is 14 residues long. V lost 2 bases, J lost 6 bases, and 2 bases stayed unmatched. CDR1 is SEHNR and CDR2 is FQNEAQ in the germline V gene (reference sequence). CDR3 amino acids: CASSLSGQGAEAFF. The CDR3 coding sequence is TGTGCCAGCAGCTTATCGGGACAGGGGGCTGAAGCTTTCTTT.

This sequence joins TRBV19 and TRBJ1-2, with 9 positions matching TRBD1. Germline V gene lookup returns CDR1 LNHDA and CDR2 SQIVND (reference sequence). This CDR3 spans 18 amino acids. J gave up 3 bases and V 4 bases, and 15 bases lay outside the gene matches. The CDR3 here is CASSNPHGTGKQDYGYTF. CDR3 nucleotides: TGTGCCAGTAGTAACCCCCACGGGACAGGGAAGCAAGACTATGGCTACACCTTC.

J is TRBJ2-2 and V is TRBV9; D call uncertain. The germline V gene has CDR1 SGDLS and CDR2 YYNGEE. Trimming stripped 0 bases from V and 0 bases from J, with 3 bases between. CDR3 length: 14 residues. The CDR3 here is CASSVVANTGELFF. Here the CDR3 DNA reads TGTGCCAGCAGCGTAGTAGCGAACACCGGGGAGCTGTTTTTT.

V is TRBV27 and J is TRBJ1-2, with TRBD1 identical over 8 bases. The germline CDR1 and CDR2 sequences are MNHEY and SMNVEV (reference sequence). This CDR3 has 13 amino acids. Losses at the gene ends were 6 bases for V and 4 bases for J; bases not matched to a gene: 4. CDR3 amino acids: CASRQTGAYGYTF. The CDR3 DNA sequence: TGTGCCAGCAGACAGACAGGGGCCTATGGCTACACCTTC.